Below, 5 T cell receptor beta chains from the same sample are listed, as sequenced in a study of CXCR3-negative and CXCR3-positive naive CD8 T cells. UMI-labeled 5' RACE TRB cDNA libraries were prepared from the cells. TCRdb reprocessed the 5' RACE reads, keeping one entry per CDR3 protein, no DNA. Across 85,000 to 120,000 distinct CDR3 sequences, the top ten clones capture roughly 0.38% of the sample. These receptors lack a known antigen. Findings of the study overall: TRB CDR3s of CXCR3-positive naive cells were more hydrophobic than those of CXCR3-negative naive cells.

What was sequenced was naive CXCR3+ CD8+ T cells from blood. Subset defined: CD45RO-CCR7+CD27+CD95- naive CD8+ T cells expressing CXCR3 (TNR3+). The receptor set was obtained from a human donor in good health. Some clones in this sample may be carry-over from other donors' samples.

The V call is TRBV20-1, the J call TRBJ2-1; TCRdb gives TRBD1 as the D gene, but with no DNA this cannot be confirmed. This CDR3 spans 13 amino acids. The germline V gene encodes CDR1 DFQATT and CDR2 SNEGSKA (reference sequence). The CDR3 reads CSVSIALYNEQFF.

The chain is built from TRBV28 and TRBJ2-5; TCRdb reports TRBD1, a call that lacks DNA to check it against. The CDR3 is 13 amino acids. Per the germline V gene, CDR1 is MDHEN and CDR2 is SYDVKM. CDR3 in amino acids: CASNGKWKETQYF.

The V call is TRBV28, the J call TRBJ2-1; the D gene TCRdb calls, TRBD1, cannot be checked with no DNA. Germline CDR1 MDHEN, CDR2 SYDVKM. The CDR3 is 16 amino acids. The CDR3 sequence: CASSLRWTGGYNEQFF.

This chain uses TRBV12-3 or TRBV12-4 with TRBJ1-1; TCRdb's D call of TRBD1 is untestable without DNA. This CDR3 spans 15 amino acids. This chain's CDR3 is CASSSLGGAYTEAFF.

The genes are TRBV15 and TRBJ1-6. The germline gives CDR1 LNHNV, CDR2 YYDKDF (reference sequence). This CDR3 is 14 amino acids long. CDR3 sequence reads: CATSRSASPGALHF. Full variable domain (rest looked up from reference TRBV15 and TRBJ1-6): DAMVIQNPRYQVTQFGKPVTLSCSQTLNHNVMYWYQQKSSQAPKLLFHYYDKDFNNEADTPDNFQSRRPNTSFCFLDIRSPGLGDTAMYLCATSRSASPGALHFGNGTRLTVT.